These T cell receptor beta chains were read from a single sample in a study of blood T cell repertoires in COVID-19. The assay was immunoSEQ multiplex PCR, and TCRdb's table has in-frame clones only and misses some. Among about 180,000 clones listed, 80% to 85% were seen once. Material: peripheral blood. These TCRs come from a woman aged 70 to 79 with COVID-19, enrolled during active disease. CDR3s include the opening cysteine and the closing phenylalanine or tryptophan. A D gene is named only where the DNA matches it firmly. Not all rows give a size; the values are once, few, many and, for expanded clones, a class.

. . TRBJ2-7 TRBV30 TGTGCCTGGAGTGTCCGGCAGGGAAACGAGCAGTACTTC CAWSVRQGNEQYF
. . TRBJ1-2 TRBV5-1 TGCGCCAGCAGCTTGGCAGGGGCGGATGGCTACACCTTC CASSLAGADGYTF
TRBD1 few TRBJ1-1 TRBV7-8 TGTGCCAGCAGCTTAGGGACAGGGGGCTCGGTATTCTTT CASSLGTGGSVFF
. . TRBJ2-1 TRBV19 TGTGCCAGTAATAAGGAGGCGGATGAGCAGTTCTTC CASNKEADEQFF
. . TRBJ1-1 TRBV24-1 TGTGCCACCAGTGATTTTGGCAGGGAAGCTTTCTTT CATSDFGREAFF
TRBD1 . TRBJ1-2 TRBV5-1 TGCGCCAGCAGCTTGGCTACAGGGGGCAAGGGATCTGGCTACACCTTC CASSLATGGKGSGYTF
. . TRBJ1-2 TRBV6-1 TGTGCCAGCAGTGAAGATCAGTATGGCTACACCTTC CASSEDQYGYTF
TRBD2 . TRBJ2-1 TRBV5-6 TGTGCCAGCGGCCTTCCCAGCGGGAAGGGTTTGAATGAGCAGTTCTTC CASGLPSGKGLNEQFF
TRBD1 . TRBJ2-3 TRBV5-1 TGCGCCAGCCGACAGGCCCTAGGACAGGGATTAGATACGCAGTATTTT CASRQALGQGLDTQYF
TRBD2 . TRBJ2-3 TRBV30 TGTGCCTGGAGTGGACTAGCTGGCACAGATACGCAGTATTTT CAWSGLAGTDTQYF
TRBD2 . TRBJ2-1 TRBV9 TGTGCCAGCAGCGTAGAGGGAACTAGCGGGAGTAGGGGTGAGCAGTTCTTC CASSVEGTSGSRGEQFF
TRBD1 . TRBJ2-7 TRBV7-9 TGTGCCAGCAGCTCAGACAGGGGACGGGTCGAGCAGTACTTC CASSSDRGRVEQYF
. . TRBJ2-3 TRBV6-5 TGTGCCAGCAGTTACCGTTCTTCTTTGGGCGATACGCAGTATTTT CASSYRSSLGDTQYF
TRBD1 few TRBJ1-2 TRBV7-2 TGTGCCAGCAGCTGGGGACAGGGTGGCTATGGCTACACCTTC CASSWGQGGYGYTF
. . TRBJ2-7 TRBV4-1 TGCGCCAGCAGCCGCCAAAGTGAGGCAGCGGCCTCTGGCTACGAGCAGTACTTC CASSRQSEAAASGYEQYF
TRBD1 . TRBJ1-1 TRBV15 TGTGCCACCAGCAGATGGAGGGCGACAGGGGACGCCTTAAGCACTGAAGCTTTCTTT CATSRWRATGDALSTEAFF
. many TRBJ1-6 TRBV6-5 TGTGCCAGCAGTTTGACACAGAGTCCGCAGACCCTCCACTTT CASSLTQSPQTLHF
. once TRBJ2-7 TRBV29-1 TGCAGCGTTGTCACAGGGTTCTCCTACGAGCAGTACTTC CSVVTGFSYEQYF
. . TRBJ1-4 TRBV6-5 TGTGCCAGCACCGCGGGGGGGTGGGGAAAACTGTTTTTT CASTAGGWGKLFF
TRBD1 . TRBJ2-6 TRBV15 TGTGCCACCAGCTCCAAGGCCGGGACAGTGCTCTCTGGGGCCAACGTCCTGACTTTC CATSSKAGTVLSGANVLTF
. . TRBJ2-7 TRBV2 TGTGCCAGCAGTGGGGGCAGGGTTAACTACGAGCAGTACTTC CASSGGRVNYEQYF
TRBD2 . TRBJ2-7 TRBV19 TGTGCCAGTAGTTTACTAGCGGGAGGCTACGAGCAGTACTTC CASSLLAGGYEQYF
TRBD1 few TRBJ2-7 TRBV2 TGTGCCAGCAGTTCAGGGGGCTCCTACGAGCAGTACTTC CASSSGGSYEQYF
. once TRBJ1-2 TRBV21-1 TGTGCCAGCAGCGTCCGGGACAGGCCTACTTATGGCTACACCTTC CASSVRDRPTYGYTF
. few TRBJ2-7 TRBV7-2 TGTGCCAGCAGCTTAGAGGACAACTACGAGCAGTACTTC CASSLEDNYEQYF
. few TRBJ1-1 TRBV3-1/TRBV3-2 TGTGCCAGCAGCCAATGGCCGAACACTGAAGCTTTCTTT CASSQWPNTEAFF
. . TRBJ1-2 TRBV7-9 TGTGCCAGCAGCCTGAAGGTTGGCGGGGGCTACACCTTC CASSLKVGGGYTF
TRBD1 . TRBJ2-4 TRBV24-1 TGTGCCACCAGTGAGCCTGGACAGGGGATCAAAAACATTCAGTACTTC CATSEPGQGIKNIQYF
. . TRBJ2-5 TRBV7-3 TGTGCCAGCAGCAGGAGTGGGGAGACCCAGTACTTC CASSRSGETQYF
. . TRBJ2-6 TRBV19 TGTGCCAGTAGTATCCCAGGGGCTGGGGCCAACGTCCTGACTTTC CASSIPGAGANVLTF
TRBD2 . TRBJ2-1 TRBV2 TGTGCCAGCGGACGAAGGGCGGGAGACAATGAGCAGTTCTTC CASGRRAGDNEQFF
. once TRBJ2-7 TRBV29-1 TGCAGCGTTGAGAACAGTTACGAGCAGTACTTC CSVENSYEQYF
. once TRBJ2-3 TRBV7-2 TGTGCCAGCAGCTTAGCGACAGAAACGCAGTATTTT CASSLATETQYF
. . TRBJ2-2 TRBV10-1 TGCGCCAGCAGTGACACGGGTAACACCGGGGAGCTGTTTTTT CASSDTGNTGELFF
TRBD1 . TRBJ2-3 TRBV5-1 TGCGCCAGCACCCTAACAGGGGCTAGCACAGATACGCAGTATTTT CASTLTGASTDTQYF
TRBD2 . TRBJ2-1 TRBV3-1/TRBV3-2 TGTGCCAGCAGCCAACTAGCGGGAAGGGTGGACAATGAGCAGTTCTTC CASSQLAGRVDNEQFF
. . TRBJ1-1 TRBV10-2 TGCGCCAGCAGTCCCGGGAAGGTGAACACTGAAGCTTTCTTT CASSPGKVNTEAFF
TRBD1 . TRBJ1-1 TRBV5-6 TGTGCCAGCAGCCCAGCCGGGACAGCAGTAAGGGAAGCTTTCTTT CASSPAGTAVREAFF
TRBD2 . TRBJ2-2 TRBV18 TGTGCCAGCTCACCAATAGCGGGAGGGAAAGCGAACACCGGGGAGCTGTTTTTT CASSPIAGGKANTGELFF
. . TRBJ1-6 TRBV24-1 TGTGCCACCAGTGGCCGGACAGAATATGGGAATTCACCCCTCCACTTT CATSGRTEYGNSPLHF
TRBD1 . TRBJ1-5 TRBV19 TGTGCCAGTAGTAGGGACAGCTACAGCAATCAGCCCCAGCATTTT CASSRDSYSNQPQHF
TRBD1 . TRBJ2-1 TRBV18 TGTGCCAGCTCACCGGGACAGACGAACAATGAGCAGTTCTTC CASSPGQTNNEQFF
TRBD2 . TRBJ2-1 TRBV19 TGTGCCAGTAGTGGGGGGACTAGCGGGAGCAATGAGCAGTTCTTC CASSGGTSGSNEQFF
. . TRBJ2-1 TRBV7-2 TGTGCCAGCAGCTTAGACTACCTCTCCTACAATGAGCAGTTCTTC CASSLDYLSYNEQFF
TRBD1 . TRBJ2-5 TRBV10-3 TGTGCCATCAGCCTCACAGGGGCCGAAGAGACCCAGTACTTC CAISLTGAEETQYF
. . TRBJ1-1 TRBV19 TGTGCCAGTAGTATAGAAGGGGCGGTCACTGAAGCTTTCTTT CASSIEGAVTEAFF
. once TRBJ2-7 TRBV28 TGTGCCAGCAGACGTGGGGGGGCCTGGGAGCAGTACTTC CASRRGGAWEQYF
TRBD1 . TRBJ1-4 TRBV3-1/TRBV3-2 TGTGCCAGCAGCCCTGGGACAGGAGTTTGGGAGGAAAAACTGTTTTTT CASSPGTGVWEEKLFF